Shown below are 18 T cell receptor beta chains from a single sample sequenced in a study of T cell responses to AZD1222 COVID-19 vaccine. Only in-frame clones appear in the TCRdb table, and some are missing; sequencing was by immunoSEQ multiplex PCR. The table has around 120,000 clones, 90% to 95% seen once. The source material was peripheral blood, sampled 28 days after the second AZD1222 dose. The receptors derive from an adult who received the AZD1222 COVID-19 vaccine.

The chain links TRBV7-2 to TRBJ2-5; D is perhaps TRBD1 or TRBD2 (5 bases each). The CDR3 covers 15 residues. With 4 bases removed from V and 6 bases from J, the gap between germline ends came to 18 bases. Germline values: CDR1 SGHTA, CDR2 FQGNSA. The CDR3 here is CASSSHRGRGKTQYF. The CDR3 region has the DNA TGTGCCAGCAGCTCGCATCGGGGCCGGGGAAAGACCCAGTACTTC.

The genes are TRBV18 and TRBJ2-5, with 7 nucleotides matching TRBD1. The V and J ends lost 5 bases and 4 bases, in that order; junction bases with no gene match: 7. The CDR3 loop spans 14 amino acids. Germline V lookup: CDR1 KGHSH, CDR2 LQKENI. This CDR3 is CASSRQGERETQYF. The CDR3 bases are TGTGCCAGCTCAAGACAGGGTGAAAGAGAGACCCAGTACTTC.

V usage is TRBV18 and J usage is TRBJ1-1, with TRBD1 as a possible D gene (6 bases). Germline CDR1 KGHSH, CDR2 LQKENI. The CDR3 runs 15 residues. Trimming took off 4 bases at V and 1 base at J, with 13 bases between the two ends. The CDR3 loop is CASSQLTGSNTEAFF. The CDR3 bases are TGTGCCAGCTCACAACTTACAGGGTCGAACACTGAAGCTTTCTTT.

The chain has TRBV27 and TRBJ1-2, with 7 bases that match TRBD1. The CDR3 runs 14 residues. Per the germline V gene, CDR1 is MNHEY and CDR2 is SMNVEV (reference sequence). The V gene end was trimmed by 5 bases and the J gene end by 6 bases; junction bases not matched to a gene: 9. The CDR3, as DNA: TGTGCCAGCAGTCTACAGGGGTGGGGTGATGGCTACACCTTC. It is translated as CASSLQGWGDGYTF.

The J gene is TRBJ1-1, the V gene TRBV6-5; no definite D call. V lost 0 bases to trimming and J lost 6 bases, with 11 bases between them. This CDR3 is 14 amino acids long. Germline V gene lookup returns CDR1 MNHEY and CDR2 SVGAGI. CDR3 sequence: CASSYSNGKPEAFF. Written as DNA, the CDR3 is TGTGCCAGCAGTTACTCGAATGGTAAGCCTGAAGCTTTCTTT.

The chain has TRBV6-5 and TRBJ1-1; no reliable D call. CDR1 is MNHEY, CDR2 SVGAGI, per germline. The CDR3 consists of 16 residues. Trimming stripped 0 bases from V and 0 bases from J, with 11 bases between. The CDR3 loop is CASSYSKRDMNTEAFF. DNA for the CDR3: TGTGCCAGCAGTTACTCGAAAAGGGATATGAACACTGAAGCTTTCTTT.

This clone was observed a few times. The rearrangement links TRBV7-6 to TRBJ1-1; D gene uncertain. The CDR3 is 15 amino acids. Deletions cut 3 bases from V and 1 base from J, with 12 bases between. The V gene's germline CDR1 is SGHVS and CDR2 FNYEAQ. The chain's CDR3 is CASSLGSGANTEAFF. CDR3 coding DNA: TGTGCCAGCAGCTTGGGGTCGGGTGCGAACACTGAAGCTTTCTTT.

The V and J genes are TRBV7-6 and TRBJ2-5, with 10 bases aligning to TRBD2. CDR3 length equals 16 residues. The germline gives CDR1 SGHVS, CDR2 FNYEAQ. Germline trimming cut 0 bases from V and 5 bases from J; bases unmatched to any gene: 6. DNA of the CDR3: TGTGCCAGCAGCTTAGCTCCAGCGGGGGGGCATGAGACCCAGTACTTC. Protein sequence: CASSLAPAGGHETQYF.

The chain is built from TRBV6-5 and TRBJ2-5, with 12 bases that match TRBD2. Germline V gene data show CDR1 as MNHEY and CDR2 as SVGAGI. The junction had 8 bases not matched to a gene; V was cut back by 4 bases and J by 5 bases. CDR3 size: 16 residues. CDR3 in amino acids: CASSFSSGRAGETQYF. The CDR3 DNA reads TGTGCCAGCAGTTTTTCTAGCGGGAGGGCGGGGGAGACCCAGTACTTC.

The chain couples TRBV2 to TRBJ1-1; TRBD1 matches 9 bases. Per germline, CDR1 SNHLY and CDR2 FYNNEI. The CDR3 loop spans 13 amino acids. V dropped 4 bases and J dropped 7; count of bases not matched to a gene: 4. Here the CDR3 DNA reads TGTGCCAGCAGTGTAAGACAGGGGGGTGAAGCTTTCTTT. Protein product: CASSVRQGGEAFF.

V and J are TRBV7-3 and TRBJ2-2; the D call may be TRBD1 or TRBD2 (5 bases each). The CDR3 is 14 residues long. CDR1 SGHTA and CDR2 FQGTGA come from the germline V gene. V was cut by 6 bases and J by 6 bases, with 14 bases left in between. Here the CDR3 reads CASSITRGPGELFF. CDR3 DNA sequence: TGTGCCAGCAGTATCACCCGGGGCCCCGGGGAGCTGTTTTTT. Based on the CDR3 plus reference TRBV7-3 and TRBJ2-2, the full variable domain is GAGVSQTPSNKVTEKGKYVELRCDPISGHTALYWYRQSLGQGPEFLIYFQGTGAADDSGLPNDRFFAVRPEGSVSTLKIQRTERGDSAVYLCASSITRGPGELFFGEGSRLTVL.

The chain couples TRBV3-1 (or the pseudogene TRBV3-2) to TRBJ1-5; D is possibly TRBD1 (6 bases). The CDR3 contains 13 residues. Trimming removed 1 base from V and 11 bases from J, with 12 bases in between. Germline CDR1 is LGHDT and CDR2 is YNNKEL (reference sequence). This CDR3 reads CASSQGLQGAQHF. DNA for the CDR3: TGTGCCAGCAGCCAAGGCCTACAGGGTGCCCAGCATTTT.

The chain uses TRBV18 and TRBJ2-5; 9 positions agree with TRBD1. Germline V gene sequence: CDR1 KGHSH, CDR2 LQKENI. CDR3 size: 15 residues. With V trimmed by 3 bases and J by 5 bases, 7 bases remained unmatched. In nucleotides, the CDR3 is TGTGCCAGCTCACCGGCGGGACAGGGTATGGAGACCCAGTACTTC. This gives the protein CASSPAGQGMETQYF. Full variable domain (remainder filled in from reference TRBV18 and TRBJ2-5): NAGVMQNPRHLVRRRGQEARLRCSPMKGHSHVYWYRQLPEEGLKFMVYLQKENIIDESGMPKERFSAEFPKEGPSILRIQQVVRGDSAAYFCASSPAGQGMETQYFGPGTRLLVL.

The chain combines TRBV7-6 with TRBJ2-1, with D perhaps given as TRBD1 or TRBD2 (7 bases each). CDR1 SGHVS and CDR2 FNYEAQ come from the germline V gene. This CDR3 has 16 amino acids. V lost 0 bases to trimming and J lost 5 bases, with 14 bases between them. The CDR3 DNA reads TGTGCCAGCAGCTTAGCGCTGAGCGGGACAGACAATGAGCAGTTCTTC. Its translation: CASSLALSGTDNEQFF.

The chain recombines TRBV29-1 with TRBJ2-1; either TRBD1 or TRBD2 may supply D (5 bases each). V lost 1 base, J lost 0 bases, and 16 bases lay in between. The length of the CDR3 is 17 residues. The germline V gene encodes CDR1 SQVTM and CDR2 ANQGSEA. The DNA of the CDR3 is TGCAGCGTTGAAGGCGTCCTTATGGGGGACTCCTACAATGAGCAGTTCTTC. Encoded protein: CSVEGVLMGDSYNEQFF.

The chain employs TRBV29-1 and TRBJ2-7, with TRBD2 as a possible D gene (5 bases). The CDR3 length is 12 residues. The germline V gene has CDR1 SQVTM and CDR2 ANQGSEA. Trimming took off 6 bases at V and 6 bases at J, with 15 bases between the two ends. CDR3 DNA: TGCAGCGTCTCTAACCCCGAGGGCGAGCAGTACTTC. Amino acid sequence: CSVSNPEGEQYF.

V usage is TRBV6-5 and J usage is TRBJ1-1, with D possibly TRBD1 on 5 matching bases. The CDR3 is 12 amino acids. V lost 6 bases and J lost 9, with 14 bases in between. Germline V CDR1 and CDR2: MNHEY, SVGAGI. The CDR3 DNA follows: TGTGCCAGCAGCCCCGGGGACCGGAAAGCTTTCTTT. Translating it yields CASSPGDRKAFF.

This rearrangement joins TRBV19 to TRBJ1-2, with D tentatively TRBD1 (6 bases). With 7 bases removed from V and 4 bases from J, the gap between germline ends came to 13 bases. Germline CDR1 LNHDA, CDR2 SQIVND (reference sequence). The CDR3 extends over 13 amino acids. DNA for the CDR3: TGTGCCAGTACGGATAGGGGGGGCTATGGCTACACCTTC. This gives the protein CASTDRGGYGYTF.